The TCR beta chain under discussion was sequenced for a study of immune evolution from preneoplasia to lung adenocarcinoma. The study's findings and limits: KRAS-mutant nodules had the highest T cell clonality. From normal lung to invasive adenocarcinoma, top clone frequencies appeared to decrease.

Worth noting for this clone: Its specificity is not known.

Patients had resection in Japan or China between about 2014 and 2018. After pathologic assessment, macro-dissection selected premalignant or tumor cells for extraction. The repertoire was sequenced with immunoSEQ multiplex PCR; TCRdb's copy has only in-frame clones and lacks some. The table records about 4,300 clones, about nine tenths of them present only once. The specimen was FFPE lung adenocarcinoma in situ tissue. The sequence was collected from a person aged 60 to 85 with lung adenocarcinoma.

CDR3 region: CASTGQGLYYTF. In DNA, the CDR3 is TGTGCCAGCACGGGACAGGGGTTGTACTACACCTTC. The V and J genes are TRBV19 and TRBJ1-2, with 10 bases matching TRBD1. CDR1 is LNHDA and CDR2 is SQIVND in the germline V gene (reference sequence). With V trimmed by 9 bases and J by 10 bases, 8 bases remained unmatched. There are 12 residues in the CDR3.